The 28 T cell receptor beta chains listed next were all sequenced from one sample in a study of Tregs in tolerant kidney transplant recipients. Profiling relied on immunoSEQ multiplex PCR, and the TCRdb table lists in-frame clones only, not all of them. The sample data list 30,000 to 40,000 clones. The nonmyeloablative bone marrow transplants came from related graft donors, with transient mixed chimerism. This specimen consisted of CD4+ T cells from blood (PBMCs), obtained 24 months after the transplant. The receptors originated from a human patient who received a combined kidney and bone marrow transplant. Some of the T cells might come from the graft donor.

On this clone itself: The sequence runs out 3 residues before the end of the CDR3; the remainder is reconstructed from the germline J gene. The chain employs TRBV4-2 and TRBJ2-2, with 9 bases identical to TRBD1. Germline V lookup: CDR1 LGHNA, CDR2 YNFKEQ. The CDR3 runs 16 residues. The V gene end was trimmed by 9 bases and the J gene end by 4 bases; junction bases not matched to a gene: 12. The CDR3 DNA, read in part, is TGTGCCAGTCATCCAGGACAGGGGTTAACCACCGGGGAG. Protein sequence: CASHPGQGLTTGE. The complete CDR3 sequence is CASHPGQGLTTGELFF.

About this clone itself: With the read ending 3 residues before the CDR3 end, the germline J gene is used to fill in that end. The chain has TRBV13 and TRBJ2-3; 12 nucleotides match TRBD2. The V gene's germline CDR1 is PRHDT and CDR2 FYEKMQ (reference sequence). With 1 base clipped from V and 0 bases from J, the junction kept 11 bases outside the gene matches. The CDR3 loop spans 20 amino acids. This CDR3 is CASSLARLAGVRVSTDTQYF. The covered CDR3 bases are TGTGCCAGCAGCTTAGCGCGACTAGCGGGAGTGAGGGTCAGCACAGATACG.

As concerns this clone: The read ends 3 residues shy of where the CDR3 ends; the end is completed using the germline J gene. This rearrangement joins TRBV20-1 to TRBJ2-3; 9 bases map to TRBD2. The trim removed 6 bases at V and 4 bases at J, leaving 11 bases unmatched. The CDR3 is 15 amino acids. Germline V gives CDR1 DFQATT, CDR2 SNEGSKA (reference sequence). The DNA read from the CDR3 is TGCAGTGCCACACCAGCGGGAGGAGTGGCAGATACG. Translated: CSATPAGGVADT. The whole CDR3 region reads CSATPAGGVADTQYF.

Points on this clone: The sequenced fragment ends 3 residues before the CDR3 boundary, so the rest is inferred from the germline J gene. The chain links TRBV20-1 to TRBJ2-1, with 8 bases that match TRBD2. Germline V gives CDR1 DFQATT, CDR2 SNEGSKA (reference sequence). The CDR3 sequence is 15 residues long. J was trimmed by 3 bases and V by 3 bases; bases with no gene match: 7. CDR3 sequence: CSASRAGGFYNEQFF. CDR3 bases read: TGCAGTGCTAGTAGGGCGGGAGGTTTCTACAATGAG.

Turning to this clone: The read gets to within 3 residues of the CDR3 end, and the germline J gene fills in the rest. V gene TRBV20-1 combines with J gene TRBJ2-7; 9 bases are a match to TRBD1. Unmatched junction bases numbered 8, after V lost 6 bases and J lost 5 bases. CDR3 length: 13 amino acids. Germline V gives CDR1 DFQATT, CDR2 SNEGSKA (reference sequence). CDR3 DNA (partial): TGCAGTGCGCGGGGACAGGGTATCCACGAG. It translates to CSARGQGIHE. The CDR3 as a whole reads CSARGQGIHEQYF.

A remark on this clone: The read halts 3 residues ahead of the CDR3 end, with the missing end drawn from the germline J gene. The V and J genes are TRBV9 and TRBJ2-7; 7 nucleotides align to TRBD2. Per the germline V gene, CDR1 is SGDLS and CDR2 is YYNGEE. This CDR3 is 14 amino acids long. V dropped 0 bases and J dropped 4; count of bases not matched to a gene: 4. CDR3 region: CASSVDGGSYEQYF. Partial CDR3 DNA: TGTGCCAGCAGCGTAGACGGCGGGAGTTACGAG.

This CDR3 reads CASSPGTSRYEQYF. The covered CDR3 bases are TGTGCCAGCAGCCCCGGGACTAGCCGCTACGAG. The V gene is TRBV5-4, the J gene TRBJ2-7; 9 bases are shared with TRBD2. Coverage ceases 3 residues before the CDR3 finishes, and the germline J gene fills in the end. The CDR3 covers 14 residues. Germline loops: CDR1 SGHNT, CDR2 YYREEE (reference sequence). V shed 4 bases, J shed 3 bases, and the junction held 5 bases outside the gene matches.

As for this clone: With the read ending 3 residues before the CDR3 end, the germline J gene is used to fill in that end. The chain uses TRBV20-1 and TRBJ2-7; perhaps TRBD1 as D (7 bases). CDR1 and CDR2 from the germline V gene are DFQATT and SNEGSKA (reference sequence). V was trimmed by 5 bases and J by 0 bases, leaving 26 bases between them. The CDR3 is 18 residues long. CDR3 bases read: TGCAGTGCTGGTAGGGGGGTAAGAAGGGGGCCAACCTCCTACGAG. Translating gives CSAGRGVRRGPTSYE. The whole CDR3 sequence is CSAGRGVRRGPTSYEQYF.

In regard to this clone: The read gets to within 3 residues of the CDR3 end, and the germline J gene fills in the rest. The chain joins TRBV5-4 to TRBJ1-1; D is perhaps TRBD1 (6 bases). Per the germline V gene, CDR1 is SGHNT and CDR2 is YYREEE (reference sequence). V lost 6 bases, J lost 4 bases, and 16 bases lay in between. The CDR3 sequence is 14 residues long. The CDR3 sequence: CASTKKGGSTEAFF. The part of the CDR3 DNA that was read is TGTGCCAGCACCAAGAAGGGGGGGAGCACTGAA.

Of note for this clone: The read ends 3 residues early relative to the CDR3; the germline J gene fills the gap. The chain joins TRBV4-2 to TRBJ1-2, with D possibly TRBD1 on 5 matching bases. From germline, CDR1 is LGHNA and CDR2 YNFKEQ. The CDR3 contains 15 residues. Trimming cost V 0 bases and J 1 base, with 9 bases left between them. The chain's CDR3 is CASSQDPDINYGYTF. CDR3 DNA, as far as it was read: TGTGCCAGCAGCCAAGATCCGGACATTAACTATGGC.

With respect to this clone: The read stops 3 residues short of the end of the CDR3; the missing end is completed from the germline J gene. The rearrangement joins TRBV6-2 or TRBV6-3 to TRBJ1-3; no reliable D call. Germline V gene sequence: CDR1 MNHEY, CDR2 SVGEGT. Trimming left V 2 bases short and J 4 bases short, with 15 bases between. CDR3 length: 16 residues. The CDR3 sequence: CASSYVKKGSGNTIYF. The part of the CDR3 DNA that was read is TGTGCCAGCAGTTACGTGAAGAAGGGTTCGGGAAACACC.

As regards this clone: The read stops 3 residues short of the end of the CDR3; the missing end is completed from the germline J gene. This chain links TRBV14 with TRBJ2-1, with 10 bases that match TRBD2. Per the germline V gene, CDR1 is SGHDN and CDR2 is FVKESK. The CDR3 totals 16 residues. V was pared by 3 bases and J by 4 bases, with 6 bases of the junction left unmatched. The CDR3 is CASSHMLAGGYNEQFF. The CDR3 bases that were read are TGTGCCAGCAGCCACATGTTAGCGGGGGGATACAATGAG.

Details on this clone: The read finishes 3 residues shy of the CDR3 end, and the germline J gene is used to complete it. V gene TRBV12-3 or TRBV12-4 combines with J gene TRBJ1-5; maybe TRBD1 (5 bases). CDR3 size: 15 residues. With 1 base removed from V and 1 base from J, the gap between germline ends came to 8 bases. CDR3: CASSLVGASNQPQHF. Incomplete CDR3 DNA: TGTGCCAGCAGTTTAGTAGGGGCGAGCAATCAGCCC.

For this clone: Read sequence stops 3 residues before the CDR3 end, and the germline J gene provides the missing end. V is TRBV2 and J is TRBJ2-2; the match to TRBD1 covers 10 bases. This CDR3 has 14 residues. The ends lost 6 bases at V and 7 bases at J; junction bases unmatched: 5. Germline assignment: CDR1 SNHLY and CDR2 FYNNEI. The DNA read from the CDR3 is TGTGCCAGCAGGAAGACAGGGGGCGACGGGGAG. As protein: CASRKTGGDGE. The CDR3 in full is CASRKTGGDGELFF.

In the case of this clone: The read halts 3 residues ahead of the CDR3 end, with the missing end drawn from the germline J gene. The V call is TRBV11-2, the J call TRBJ1-6, with TRBD1 as a possible D gene (5 bases). V lost 0 bases, J lost 10 bases, and 10 bases lay in between. This CDR3 region has 14 residues. The germline V gene has CDR1 SGHAT and CDR2 FQNNGV. The sequenced part of the CDR3 DNA is TGTGCCAGCAGCTTAGAGAGGGGCGGATCACCC. Its translation: CASSLERGGSP. The full CDR3 protein is CASSLERGGSPLHF.

About this clone: The read finishes 3 residues shy of the CDR3 end, and the germline J gene is used to complete it. The rearrangement joins TRBV7-3 to TRBJ2-2; no clear D gene. Germline CDR1 is SGHTA and CDR2 is FQGTGA. The CDR3 runs 14 residues. The V end was cut by 5 bases, the J end by 1 base, with 8 bases between. Incomplete CDR3 DNA: TGTGCCAGCAGCCGCTCAGGGAACACCGGGGAG. This encodes CASSRSGNTGE. The full-length CDR3 reads as CASSRSGNTGELFF.

This clone is labeled medium-sized (0.01 to 0.1%) based on frequency. The read ends 3 residues early relative to the CDR3; the germline J gene fills the gap. V usage is TRBV5-6 and J usage is TRBJ1-2; TRBD1 matches at 7 bases. J was trimmed by 5 bases and V by 0 bases; bases with no gene match: 7. The CDR3 totals 15 residues. The germline V gene has CDR1 SGHDT and CDR2 YYEEEE. Incomplete CDR3 DNA: TGTGCCAGCAGCTTGGAAGACAGGGCATCTTATGGC. Its protein product is CASSLEDRASYG. The full CDR3 sequence reads CASSLEDRASYGYTF.

Concerning this clone itself: The CDR3 extends 3 residues past the end of the read, so its final part is completed from the germline J gene. This sequence joins TRBV19 and TRBJ2-7; 7 positions agree with TRBD1. Germline-derived CDR1 and CDR2 are LNHDA and SQIVND (reference sequence). After removal of 5 bases from V and 1 base from J, the junction contained 8 bases not matched to a gene. There are 15 residues in the CDR3. The CDR3 reads CASSPGTASSYEQYF. The part of the CDR3 DNA that was read is TGTGCCAGTAGTCCCGGGACAGCCTCGTCCTACGAG.

Note on this clone: Coverage ceases 3 residues before the CDR3 finishes, and the germline J gene fills in the end. The genes are TRBV2 and TRBJ2-7; maybe TRBD1 (5 bases). The germline gives CDR1 SNHLY, CDR2 FYNNEI. Trimming cost V 5 bases and J 3 bases, with 8 bases left between them. CDR3 length equals 12 residues. The DNA read from the CDR3 is TGTGCCAGCAGTCGAACAGGCTACGAG. It encodes CASSRTGYE. The whole CDR3 reads CASSRTGYEQYF.

Remarks on this clone: The CDR3 is cut off 3 residues early in the read; its end comes from the germline J gene. This sequence joins TRBV5-1 and TRBJ2-7; 8 bases are a match to TRBD2. The CDR3 is made up of 19 amino acids. Trimming at V came to 1 base and at J to 3 bases, leaving 18 bases not matched to a gene. Per germline, CDR1 SGHRS and CDR2 YFSETQ. The chain's CDR3 is CASSLKLREAVDDVYEQYF. The covered CDR3 bases are TGCGCCAGCAGCTTGAAGTTGCGGGAGGCCGTTGACGACGTCTACGAG.

As for this clone: The read ends 3 residues shy of where the CDR3 ends; the end is completed using the germline J gene. J is TRBJ2-5 and V is TRBV5-1; TRBD2 aligns across 10 bases. This CDR3 comprises 14 residues. Germline V gene data show CDR1 as SGHRS and CDR2 as YFSETQ. J lost 4 bases, V lost 1 base, and 1 base had no gene match. CDR3 in amino acids: CASSLLAGVETQYF. CDR3 bases read: TGCGCCAGCAGCTTGCTAGCGGGAGTAGAGACC. The full variable domain, in which reference TRBV5-1 and TRBJ2-5 provide the parts outside the CDR3, is KAGVTQTPRYLIKTRGQQVTLSCSPISGHRSVSWYQQTPGQGLQFLFEYFSETQRNKGNFPGRFSGRQFSNSRSEMNVSTLELGDSALYLCASSLLAGVETQYFGPGTRLLVL.

About this clone: The read terminates 3 residues before the CDR3 end, so the remaining end is supplied by the germline J gene. The J gene is TRBJ1-2, the V gene TRBV29-1; 7 bases map to TRBD1. The CDR3 is 11 residues long. The germline V gene has CDR1 SQVTM and CDR2 ANQGSEA. CDR3 region: CSVDVGQHYTF. The CDR3 bases that were read are TGCAGCGTTGACGTGGGACAGCAC.

Concerning this clone: The read comes to an end 3 residues before the CDR3 does, leaving the germline J gene to fill in the end. The chain carries TRBV5-1 and TRBJ2-3; D gene unclear. Germline loops: CDR1 SGHRS, CDR2 YFSETQ. The germline V and J ends were trimmed by 0 bases and 2 bases, with 7 bases remaining between them. The CDR3 has 14 amino acids. The CDR3 sequence: CASSLGRNTDTQYF. The sequenced CDR3 bases are TGCGCCAGCAGCTTGGGCAGAAACACAGATACG.

About this clone: The read ends 3 residues early relative to the CDR3; the germline J gene fills the gap. The chain couples TRBV5-6 to TRBJ2-5; D is unresolved. Trimming pared 3 bases from V and 3 bases from J, leaving 9 bases between. In germline, CDR1 is SGHDT, CDR2 YYEEEE. The CDR3 sequence is 13 residues long. Incomplete CDR3 DNA: TGTGCCAGCAGCTCGACAATAGAAGAGACC. The encoded protein is CASSSTIEET. The whole CDR3 sequence reads CASSSTIEETQYF.

The DNA read from the CDR3 is TGTGCCAGCAGCGTAGGGCCAGCGGGAGGCCATGAG. Translation: CASSVGPAGGHE. The complete CDR3 protein is CASSVGPAGGHEQFF. The chain has TRBV9 and TRBJ2-1, with 9 nucleotides matching TRBD2. Read data end 3 residues before the CDR3 end; the end is taken from the germline J gene. Trimming at V came to 0 bases and at J to 8 bases, leaving 6 bases not matched to a gene. Germline V CDR1 and CDR2: SGDLS, YYNGEE. This CDR3 contains 15 residues. Full variable domain (rest looked up from reference TRBV9 and TRBJ2-1): DSGVTQTPKHLITATGQRVTLRCSPRSGDLSVYWYQQSLDQGLQFLIQYYNGEERAKGNILERFSAQQFPDLHSELNLSSLELGDSALYFCASSVGPAGGHEQFFGPGTRLTVL.

A word on this clone: The sequenced fragment ends 3 residues before the CDR3 boundary, so the rest is inferred from the germline J gene. The chain employs TRBV19 and TRBJ1-1; tentatively, D is TRBD1 (6 bases). This CDR3 comprises 14 residues. V was shortened by 5 bases and J by 1 base, with 11 bases between the two germline ends. The germline V gene has CDR1 LNHDA and CDR2 SQIVND (reference sequence). This CDR3 is CASSPMGQNTEAFF. The sequenced CDR3 bases are TGTGCCAGTAGTCCAATGGGACAGAACACTGAA.

With regard to this clone: The read terminates 3 residues before the CDR3 end, so the remaining end is supplied by the germline J gene. The chain recombines TRBV29-1 with TRBJ1-1; unclear D gene. Trimming took off 6 bases at V and 4 bases at J, with 9 bases between the two ends. CDR1 is SQVTM and CDR2 is ANQGSEA in the germline V gene. The CDR3 extends over 11 amino acids. CDR3 region: CSVRVGTEAFF. The covered CDR3 bases are TGCAGCGTCCGGGTTGGCACTGAA.

As regards this clone: The read ends 3 residues shy of where the CDR3 ends; the end is completed using the germline J gene. The chain carries TRBV27 and TRBJ2-7, with TRBD2 matching 8 bases. V was pared by 3 bases and J by 4 bases, with 5 bases of the junction left unmatched. Germline-derived CDR1 and CDR2 are MNHEY and SMNVEV (reference sequence). This CDR3 is built from 14 residues. The covered CDR3 bases are TGTGCCAGCAGTTTTAGCGGGGCCAGTTACGAG. It encodes CASSFSGASYE. In full, the CDR3 reads CASSFSGASYEQYF.